This T cell receptor (beta chain) is from a study of blood T cells in healthy people across ages. As to this clonotype: One end of the junction fails to match germline, which may point to a read error.

This CDR3 is 13 amino acids long. Germline CDR1 reads SGHTA; CDR2 reads FQGNSA. Combining a sample-barcoded 5' primer with a J-beta primer mix, a second PCR ran for roughly 7 to 11 cycles. TCRdb reprocessed the 5' RACE reads with MiXCR, giving one entry per CDR3 protein. The sample holds about a million distinct CDR3 sequences; under 40% are singletons and the top ten take less than 15%. Sequencing input: blood. This receptor was taken from a man between 18 and 35 years old in good health. This chain links TRBV7-2 with TRBJ2-3, with no clear D. Here the CDR3 reads CASSVQFTDMQYF. The CDR3 coding sequence is TGTGCCAGCAGCGTACAGTTCACAGATATGCAGTATTTT.